The rows below give T cell receptor beta chains drawn from one sample of a study of blood T cell repertoires in COVID-19. Profiled with immunoSEQ multiplex PCR; TCRdb holds only in-frame clones, not every one. The data contain roughly 330,000 clones, about 90% of them singletons. Sample: PBMCs or T cells enriched from blood (not recorded which). The receptors were sampled from a woman in her thirties who had recovered from COVID-19. Both conserved end residues are part of each CDR3. D genes are given only for firm matches. Size tells how often a clone was seen (once, few, many) or the class of an expanded clone, and some rows leave it out.

>TRBJ2-5|.|TRBD2|TRBV30
TGTGCCTGGAGTAAAAGAAGGGGGACTAGCGGGGGCGCGGAGACCCAGTACTTC
CAWSKRRGTSGGAETQYF
>TRBJ2-5|.|TRBD1|TRBV30
TGTGCCTGGAGTGTACGAGGGGGCGAAGGATGGGTTGACCAAGAGACCCAGTACTTC
CAWSVRGGEGWVDQETQYF
>TRBJ2-7|few|TRBD1|TRBV11-2
TGTGCCAGCAGCTCAGGGGGCGAGCAGTACTTC
CASSSGGEQYF
>TRBJ2-2|.|.|TRBV11-2
TGTGCCAGCAGCTTGGTCGGGGGGAACACCGGGGAGCTGTTTTTT
CASSLVGGNTGELFF
>TRBJ1-2|.|TRBD1|TRBV30
TGTGCCTGGTACCCCCCGGGACAGGGACTCGGCTACACCTTC
CAWYPPGQGLGYTF
>TRBJ1-2|.|.|TRBV7-2
TGTGCCAGCAGCTTAAATTCAGGGGAAGGCTATGGCTACACCTTC
CASSLNSGEGYGYTF
>TRBJ1-2|.|TRBD1|TRBV7-8
TGTGCCAGCAGCTTATACCGGGACAGCGGAAACTATGGCTACACCTTC
CASSLYRDSGNYGYTF
>TRBJ1-5|few|.|TRBV4-1
TGCGCCAGCAGCCAAGATCGCGGGCAGCCCCAGCATTTT
CASSQDRGQPQHF
>TRBJ2-5|.|.|TRBV4-2
TGTGCCAGCAGCCAAGATCTTAGTTACCAAGAGACCCAGTACTTC
CASSQDLSYQETQYF
>TRBJ1-6|.|.|TRBV19
TGTGCCAGTGGGTTGGAAGGGGGTAGTTCACCCCTCCACTTT
CASGLEGGSSPLHF
>TRBJ2-7|few|.|TRBV2
TGTGCCAGCAGGGGCCATCAGCAGTACTTC
CASRGHQQYF
>TRBJ1-1|.|.|TRBV6-5
TGTGCCGTCAGGACAGCTTTGAACACTGAAGCTTTCTTT
CAVRTALNTEAFF
>TRBJ2-3|.|.|TRBV11-3
TGTGCCAGCAGCTTAAACCCAGCGGCCGTTGATACGCAGTATTTT
CASSLNPAAVDTQYF
>TRBJ2-1|.|.|TRBV29-1
TGCAGCGCTGTCGGGACACGCTCCTACAATGAGCAGTTCTTC
CSAVGTRSYNEQFF
>TRBJ1-5|.|.|TRBV4-1
TGCGCCAGCAGCCCAGGGCAGGGCCGGGAGCCCCAGCATTTT
CASSPGQGREPQHF
>TRBJ2-1|.|TRBD2|TRBV5-1
TGCGCCAGCAGCTTCGGTAGCGGGGGTCGAAATGAGCAGTTCTTC
CASSFGSGGRNEQFF
>TRBJ1-1|.|.|TRBV3-1/TRBV3-2
TGTGCCAGCAGCCAAGGCGACAGGAACACTGAAGCTTTCTTT
CASSQGDRNTEAFF
>TRBJ1-2|few|.|TRBV7-9
TGTGCCAGCACCACCTACTCCAGCCCCAGGCAGACTAACTATGGCTACACCTTC
CASTTYSSPRQTNYGYTF
>TRBJ1-6|.|.|TRBV18
TGTGCCAGCTCTATAGGGGGATTCAAAGGCGATAATTCACCCCTCCACTTT
CASSIGGFKGDNSPLHF
>TRBJ1-1|.|TRBD1|TRBV4-3
TGCGCCAGCAGCCAAGTGGGACAGGGGAACACTGAAGCTTTCTTT
CASSQVGQGNTEAFF
>TRBJ2-5|.|.|TRBV11-3
TGTGCCAGCAGCTTAAGTTCAGGGGAAGAGACCCAGTACTTC
CASSLSSGEETQYF
>TRBJ1-2|.|.|TRBV19
TGTGCCAGTAGTACGGACGGGGGGTTCGACTATGGCTACACCTTC
CASSTDGGFDYGYTF
>TRBJ2-2|once|.|TRBV11-1
TGTGCCAGCAGCTTGAACACCAACACCGGGGAGCTGTTTTTT
CASSLNTNTGELFF
>TRBJ1-1|.|.|TRBV28
TGTGCCAGCAGCCTACAGGGCTTTGAAGCTTTCTTT
CASSLQGFEAFF
>TRBJ2-7|.|.|TRBV14
TGTGCCAGCAGCCAAAGTAAGAAGGGGCCCTACGAGCAGTACTTC
CASSQSKKGPYEQYF
>TRBJ2-7|.|TRBD1|TRBV3-1/TRBV3-2
TGTGCCAGCAGCCGGGACAGCTACGAGCAGTACTTC
CASSRDSYEQYF
>TRBJ2-1|.|TRBD2|TRBV9
TGTGCCAGCAGCGTAGAGGGCGGGGGGGCATCCAATGAGCAGTTCTTC
CASSVEGGGASNEQFF
>TRBJ1-1|.|.|TRBV10-3
TGTGCCATCACCTCCCGGGGGAACACTGAAGCTTTCTTT
CAITSRGNTEAFF
>TRBJ1-1|.|.|TRBV2
TGTGCCAGCAGTGAAGCCGGGGAGGAGCTAGACACTGAAGCTTTCTTT
CASSEAGEELDTEAFF
>TRBJ2-7|.|TRBD1|TRBV3-1/TRBV3-2
TGTGCCAGCAGCCAAAAGGCTAGGGGGCGCGACTTCTACGAGCAGTACTTC
CASSQKARGRDFYEQYF
>TRBJ1-2|.|.|TRBV25-1
TGTGCCAGCAGTTTGAGGGACCCTGGGAGGGGTGGCTACACCTTC
CASSLRDPGRGGYTF
>TRBJ1-1|.|.|TRBV7-8
TGTGCCAGCAGCTTAGTTACAGGAAACACTGAAGCTTTCTTT
CASSLVTGNTEAFF
>TRBJ1-6|.|.|TRBV3-1/TRBV3-2
TGTGCCAGCAGCCAAGATCGAGCAGGGAAATCACCCCTCCACTTT
CASSQDRAGKSPLHF
>TRBJ2-7|once|.|TRBV6-5
TGTGCCAGCAGTTTAGACAGCTACGAGCAGTACTTC
CASSLDSYEQYF
>TRBJ1-3|few|TRBD1|TRBV30
TGTGCCTGCGACAGGGGCGGAAACACCATATATTTT
CACDRGGNTIYF
>TRBJ2-7|.|TRBD1|TRBV28
TGTGCCAGCAGTCGCGTTAATACAGGGGGCGAGCAGTACTTC
CASSRVNTGGEQYF
>TRBJ2-1|.|.|TRBV23-1
TGCGCCAGCAGTCAATCACGGCCGGGGATCTCCTACAATGAGCAGTTCTTC
CASSQSRPGISYNEQFF
>TRBJ2-7|few|.|TRBV18
TGTGCCAGCTCACCACCATCTATCCCCTACGAGCAGTACTTC
CASSPPSIPYEQYF
>TRBJ1-4|.|TRBD1|TRBV11-1
TGTGCCAGCAGCCCACGGACAGGAACTAATGAAAAACTGTTTTTT
CASSPRTGTNEKLFF
>TRBJ1-6|.|.|TRBV27
TGTGCCAGCAGTTTCCGCAGGGTTAATTCACCCCTCCACTTT
CASSFRRVNSPLHF
>TRBJ2-7|few|.|TRBV28
TGTGCCAGCAGTACGGACACCTACGAGCAGTACTTC
CASSTDTYEQYF
>TRBJ2-7|once|TRBD2|TRBV14
TGTGCCAGCAGCTCTAGGCGGGGGGCAGGCGCCTACGAGCAGTACTTC
CASSSRRGAGAYEQYF
>TRBJ1-5|once|.|TRBV19
TGTGCCAGTAGTTACAGCCCCAATCAGCCCCAGCATTTT
CASSYSPNQPQHF
>TRBJ2-3|.|TRBD2|TRBV2
TGTGCCAGCAGTGGATCTAGCGGGGGAGGGACAGATACGCAGTATTTT
CASSGSSGGGTDTQYF
>TRBJ1-3|.|.|TRBV6-5
TGTGCCAGCAGTTCCCAGGGAAACACCATATATTTT
CASSSQGNTIYF
>TRBJ2-7|.|.|TRBV6-5
TGTGCCAGCCGATTGCTAGCGACCTCGAACTACGAGCAGTACTTC
CASRLLATSNYEQYF
>TRBJ2-3|.|TRBD2|TRBV2
TGTGCCAGCAGGCCCGGGACTAGCGGGGGGACAGATACGCAGTATTTT
CASRPGTSGGTDTQYF
>TRBJ1-5|.|.|TRBV9
TGTGCCAGCAGTGCTGTCAGTAATCAGCCCCAGCATTTT
CASSAVSNQPQHF
>TRBJ1-1|.|.|TRBV20-1
TGCAGTGCAGGACAGCTAGAAGCTTTCTTT
CSAGQLEAFF
>TRBJ2-1|once|TRBD1|TRBV18
TGTGCCAGCTCACCCTATGGGACAGGGGAAGATGAGCAGTTCTTC
CASSPYGTGEDEQFF
>TRBJ1-2|.|TRBD1|TRBV7-9
TGTGCCAGCAGCCCCGAGGACAGGGTGTGGTATGGCTACACCTTC
CASSPEDRVWYGYTF
>TRBJ2-3|few|.|TRBV24-1
TGTGCCACCAGTGACCCCCGGGGGGCAGGAGATACGCAGTATTTT
CATSDPRGAGDTQYF
>TRBJ1-4|.|.|TRBV19
TGTGCCAGTAGTATGGGCTGGGGGGAACCCTACGTCTCGTCCGGAAAACTGTTTTTT
CASSMGWGEPYVSSGKLFF
>TRBJ1-3|.|.|TRBV21-1
TGTGCCAGCAGCCCAGGGACTTTACCCGACGTCTGCAACTCTGGAAACACCATATATTTT
CASSPGTLPDVCNSGNTIYF